Listed below are T cell receptor beta chains from one sample, sequenced in a study of CD8+CD57+ T cells in acquired aplastic anemia. TCRdb reprocessed the reads via MiXCR and lists one record per CDR3 protein. The table records 150,000 to 200,000 distinct CDR3 sequences, about 48% of them present only once. Sequences were obtained from sorted CD4+, CD8+, or CD8+CD57+ T cells (not recorded which) from PBMCs. These TCRs come from a human donor in good health. Each CDR3 is given with its conserved first and last residue. D genes are given only for firm matches. Clone sizes are given selectively: once, few, many, or a class where the clone is expanded.

J gene: TRBJ2-5; D gene: .; clone size: many; V gene: TRBV7-2; CDR3 length: 13; CDR3 protein: CASSLYKYTTQYF; CDR3 DNA: TGTGCCAGCAGCTTATATAAGTATACGACCCAGTACTTC
J gene: TRBJ2-7; D gene: TRBD1; clone size: few; V gene: TRBV10-3; CDR3 length: 14; CDR3 protein: CAISFGQGTYEQYF; CDR3 DNA: TGTGCCATCAGCTTCGGACAGGGCACCTACGAGCAGTACTTC
J gene: TRBJ2-3; D gene: TRBD2; clone size: .; V gene: TRBV10-1; CDR3 length: 16; CDR3 protein: CASSTSGGASTDTQYF; CDR3 DNA: TGCGCCAGCAGTACTAGCGGGGGGGCAAGCACAGATACGCAGTATTTT
J gene: TRBJ1-1; D gene: .; clone size: many; V gene: TRBV7-2; CDR3 length: 13; CDR3 protein: CASSLGGAAGAFF; CDR3 DNA: TGTGCCAGCAGCTTAGGAGGTGCGGCCGGAGCTTTCTTT
J gene: TRBJ2-7; D gene: TRBD2; clone size: .; V gene: TRBV10-3; CDR3 length: 14; CDR3 protein: CAISPTSGSVEQYF; CDR3 DNA: TGTGCCATCAGCCCGACTAGCGGGAGTGTTGAGCAGTACTTC
J gene: TRBJ2-7; D gene: TRBD2; clone size: many; V gene: TRBV28; CDR3 length: 13; CDR3 protein: CASSTLIAGEQYF; CDR3 DNA: TGTGCCAGCAGTACCCTCATAGCGGGCGAGCAGTACTTC
J gene: TRBJ2-7; D gene: TRBD1; clone size: few; V gene: TRBV29-1; CDR3 length: 13; CDR3 protein: CSVRDRENYEQYF; CDR3 DNA: TGCAGCGTCCGGGACAGGGAGAACTACGAGCAGTACTTC
J gene: TRBJ1-2; D gene: .; clone size: once; V gene: TRBV29-1; CDR3 length: 13; CDR3 protein: CSVEETGPGENTF; CDR3 DNA: TGCAGCGTTGAAGAAACAGGGCCAGGGGAAAACACCTTC
J gene: TRBJ2-7; D gene: .; clone size: many; V gene: TRBV5-6; CDR3 length: 13; CDR3 protein: CASSLIRDSEQYF; CDR3 DNA: TGTGCCAGCAGCTTGATCCGGGATTCCGAGCAGTACTTC
J gene: TRBJ2-1; D gene: .; clone size: .; V gene: TRBV25-1; CDR3 length: 14; CDR3 protein: CASRTLAELNEQFF; CDR3 DNA: TGTGCCAGCAGGACCCTAGCTGAACTCAATGAGCAGTTCTTC
J gene: TRBJ1-1; D gene: .; clone size: once; V gene: TRBV6-1; CDR3 length: 13; CDR3 protein: CTSRTGLNTEAFF; CDR3 DNA: TGTACCAGTAGAACAGGGTTGAACACTGAAGCTTTCTTT
J gene: TRBJ2-7; D gene: TRBD1; clone size: few; V gene: TRBV29-1; CDR3 length: 13; CDR3 protein: CSVGTGGSYEQYF; CDR3 DNA: TGCAGCGTAGGGACAGGGGGGTCCTACGAGCAGTACTTC
J gene: TRBJ1-1; D gene: .; clone size: .; V gene: TRBV7-2; CDR3 length: 11; CDR3 protein: CASSLRVGNNF; CDR3 DNA: TGTGCCAGCAGCCTAAGGGTAGGGAACAACTTT
J gene: TRBJ1-2; D gene: .; clone size: .; V gene: TRBV30; CDR3 length: 16; CDR3 protein: CAWSAFPGEGVYGYTF; CDR3 DNA: TGTGCCTGGAGTGCCTTCCCCGGGGAGGGCGTTTATGGCTACACCTTC
J gene: TRBJ1-6; D gene: TRBD1; clone size: .; V gene: TRBV11-1; CDR3 length: 15; CDR3 protein: CASSPTGAYNSPLHF; CDR3 DNA: TGTGCCAGCAGTCCCACAGGGGCCTATAATTCACCCCTCCACTTT
J gene: TRBJ2-5; D gene: TRBD1; clone size: few; V gene: TRBV24-1; CDR3 length: 16; CDR3 protein: CATMAGGIFFGETQYF; CDR3 DNA: TGTGCCACCATGGCAGGGGGCATCTTTTTTGGAGAGACCCAGTACTTC
J gene: TRBJ1-1; D gene: .; clone size: many; V gene: TRBV9; CDR3 length: 13; CDR3 protein: CASSSGGNTEAFF; CDR3 DNA: TGTGCCAGCAGCTCTGGGGGGAACACTGAAGCTTTCTTT